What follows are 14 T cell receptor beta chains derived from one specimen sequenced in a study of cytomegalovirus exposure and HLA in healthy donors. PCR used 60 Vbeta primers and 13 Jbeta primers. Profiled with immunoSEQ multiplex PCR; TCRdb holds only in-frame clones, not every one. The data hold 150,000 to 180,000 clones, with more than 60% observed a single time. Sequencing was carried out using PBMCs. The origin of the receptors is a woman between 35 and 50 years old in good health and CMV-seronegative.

The CDR3 region has the DNA TGTGCCAGCAGTACAGGGGTTTCGAGGGCTTTCTTT. Encoded protein: CASSTGVSRAFF. The V and J genes are TRBV6-5 and TRBJ1-1, with TRBD1 matching over 7 bases. This CDR3 is built from 12 residues. Per germline, CDR1 MNHEY and CDR2 SVGAGI. Unmatched junction bases numbered 8, after V lost 5 bases and J lost 11 bases.

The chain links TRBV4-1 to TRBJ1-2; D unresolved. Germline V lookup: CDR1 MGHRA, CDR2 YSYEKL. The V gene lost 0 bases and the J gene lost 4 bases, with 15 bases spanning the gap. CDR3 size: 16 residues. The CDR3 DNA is TGCGCCAGCAGCCAAGATAAGATGCGGGGTAGCTATGGCTACACCTTC. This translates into CASSQDKMRGSYGYTF.

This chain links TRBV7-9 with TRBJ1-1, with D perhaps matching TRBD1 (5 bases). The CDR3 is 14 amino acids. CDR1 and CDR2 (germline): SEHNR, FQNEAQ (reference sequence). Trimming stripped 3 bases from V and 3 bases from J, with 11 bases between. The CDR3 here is CASSFRGKDTEAFF. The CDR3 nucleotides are TGTGCCAGCAGCTTTAGGGGCAAGGACACTGAAGCTTTCTTT.

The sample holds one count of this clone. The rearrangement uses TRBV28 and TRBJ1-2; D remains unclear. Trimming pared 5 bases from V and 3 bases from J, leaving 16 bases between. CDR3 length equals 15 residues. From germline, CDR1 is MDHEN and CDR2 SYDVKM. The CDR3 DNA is TGTGCCAGCAGTCGAGGGAATGTGGAGCACTATGGCTACACCTTC. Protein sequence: CASSRGNVEHYGYTF.

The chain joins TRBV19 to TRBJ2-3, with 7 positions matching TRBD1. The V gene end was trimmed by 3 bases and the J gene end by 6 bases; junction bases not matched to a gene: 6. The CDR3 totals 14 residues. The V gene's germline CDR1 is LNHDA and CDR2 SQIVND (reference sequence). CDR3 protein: CASSITGVGDTQYF. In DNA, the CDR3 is TGTGCCAGTAGTATCACAGGGGTTGGGGATACGCAGTATTTT.

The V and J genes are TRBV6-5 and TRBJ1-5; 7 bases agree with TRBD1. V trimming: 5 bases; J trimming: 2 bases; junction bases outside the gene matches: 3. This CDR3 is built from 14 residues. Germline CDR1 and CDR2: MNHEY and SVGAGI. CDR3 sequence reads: CASSITGGNQPQHF. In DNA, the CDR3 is TGTGCCAGCAGTATTACAGGGGGCAATCAGCCCCAGCATTTT.

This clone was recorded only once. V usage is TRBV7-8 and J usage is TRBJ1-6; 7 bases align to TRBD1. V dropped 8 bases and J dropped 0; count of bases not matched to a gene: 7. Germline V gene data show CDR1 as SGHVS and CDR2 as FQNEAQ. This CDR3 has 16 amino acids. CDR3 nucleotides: TGTGCCAGCGCTACAGGGGCCAGCTCCTATAATTCACCCCTCCACTTT. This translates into CASATGASSYNSPLHF.

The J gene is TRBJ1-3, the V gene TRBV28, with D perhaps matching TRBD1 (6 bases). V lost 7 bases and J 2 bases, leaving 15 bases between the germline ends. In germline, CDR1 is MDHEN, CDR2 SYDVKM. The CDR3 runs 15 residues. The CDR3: CASILGAGPGNTIYF. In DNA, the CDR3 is TGTGCCAGCATTCTGGGGGCAGGGCCTGGAAACACCATATATTTT.

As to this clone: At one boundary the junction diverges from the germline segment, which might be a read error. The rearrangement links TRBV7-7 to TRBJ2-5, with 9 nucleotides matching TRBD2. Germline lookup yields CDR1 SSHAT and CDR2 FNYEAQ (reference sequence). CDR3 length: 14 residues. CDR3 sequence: CASSLAGITETQYF. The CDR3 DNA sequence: TGTGCTAGCAGTCTAGCGGGGATAACAGAGACCCAGTACTTC.

The DNA of the CDR3 is TGTGCCAGCAGTGAGACCATGGACAGGCAATCTCAGCAGTACTTC. This translates into CASSETMDRQSQQYF. The chain couples TRBV6-1 to TRBJ2-7; 7 positions match TRBD1. CDR1 is MNHNS, CDR2 SASEGT, per germline. The CDR3 contains 15 residues. With V trimmed by 3 bases and J by 8 bases, 13 bases remained unmatched.

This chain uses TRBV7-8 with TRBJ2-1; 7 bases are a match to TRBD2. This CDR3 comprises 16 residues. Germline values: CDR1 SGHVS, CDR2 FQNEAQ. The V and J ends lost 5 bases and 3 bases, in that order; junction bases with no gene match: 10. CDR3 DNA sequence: TGTGCCAGCAGCCCGACCCCAGGACTAGTCTACAATGAGCAGTTCTTC. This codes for CASSPTPGLVYNEQFF.

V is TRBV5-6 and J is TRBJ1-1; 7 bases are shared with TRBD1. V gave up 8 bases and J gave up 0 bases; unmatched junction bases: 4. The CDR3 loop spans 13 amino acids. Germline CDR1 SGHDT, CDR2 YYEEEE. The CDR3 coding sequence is TGTGCCAGTGGACAGGAGATGAACACTGAAGCTTTCTTT. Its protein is CASGQEMNTEAFF. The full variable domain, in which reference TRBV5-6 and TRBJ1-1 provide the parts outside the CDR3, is DAGVTQSPTHLIKTRGQQVTLRCSPKSGHDTVSWYQQALGQGPQFIFQYYEEEERQRGNFPDRFSGHQFPNYSSELNVNALLLGDSALYLCASGQEMNTEAFFGQGTRLTVV.

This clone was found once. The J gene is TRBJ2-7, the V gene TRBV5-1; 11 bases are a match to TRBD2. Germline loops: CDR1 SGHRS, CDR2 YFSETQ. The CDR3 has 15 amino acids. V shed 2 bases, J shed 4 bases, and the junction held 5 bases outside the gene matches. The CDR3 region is CASSFLAGGSYEQYF. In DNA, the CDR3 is TGCGCCAGCAGCTTCCTAGCGGGAGGATCATACGAGCAGTACTTC.

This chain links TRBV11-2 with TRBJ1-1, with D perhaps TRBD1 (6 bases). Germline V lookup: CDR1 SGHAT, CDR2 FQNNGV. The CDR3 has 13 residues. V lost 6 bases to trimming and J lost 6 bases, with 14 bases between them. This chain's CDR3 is CASSSYRAAEAFF. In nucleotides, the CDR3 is TGTGCCAGCAGTAGTTACAGGGCGGCTGAAGCTTTCTTT. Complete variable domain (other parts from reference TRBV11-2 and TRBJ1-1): EAGVAQSPRYKIIEKRQSVAFWCNPISGHATLYWYQQILGQGPKLLIQFQNNGVVDDSQLPKDRFSAERLKGVDSTLKIQPAKLEDSAVYLCASSSYRAAEAFFGQGTRLTVV.